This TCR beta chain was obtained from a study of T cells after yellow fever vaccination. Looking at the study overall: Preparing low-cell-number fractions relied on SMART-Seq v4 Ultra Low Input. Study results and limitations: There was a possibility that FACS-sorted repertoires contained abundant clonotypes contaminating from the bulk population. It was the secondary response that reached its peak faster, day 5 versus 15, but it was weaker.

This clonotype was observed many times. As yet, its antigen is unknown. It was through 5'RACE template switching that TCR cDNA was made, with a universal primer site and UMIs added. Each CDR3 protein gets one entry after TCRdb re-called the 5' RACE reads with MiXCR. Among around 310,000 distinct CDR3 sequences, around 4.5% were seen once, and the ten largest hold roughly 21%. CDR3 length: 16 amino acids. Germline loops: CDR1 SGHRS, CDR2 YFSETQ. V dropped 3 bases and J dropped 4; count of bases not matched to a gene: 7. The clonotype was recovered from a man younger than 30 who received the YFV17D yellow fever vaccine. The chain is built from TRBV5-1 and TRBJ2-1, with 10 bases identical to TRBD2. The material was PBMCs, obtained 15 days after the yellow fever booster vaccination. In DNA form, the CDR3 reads TGCGCCAGCAGCTCCTCCCTAGCGGGGGTATACAATGAGCAGTTCTTC. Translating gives CASSSSLAGVYNEQFF.